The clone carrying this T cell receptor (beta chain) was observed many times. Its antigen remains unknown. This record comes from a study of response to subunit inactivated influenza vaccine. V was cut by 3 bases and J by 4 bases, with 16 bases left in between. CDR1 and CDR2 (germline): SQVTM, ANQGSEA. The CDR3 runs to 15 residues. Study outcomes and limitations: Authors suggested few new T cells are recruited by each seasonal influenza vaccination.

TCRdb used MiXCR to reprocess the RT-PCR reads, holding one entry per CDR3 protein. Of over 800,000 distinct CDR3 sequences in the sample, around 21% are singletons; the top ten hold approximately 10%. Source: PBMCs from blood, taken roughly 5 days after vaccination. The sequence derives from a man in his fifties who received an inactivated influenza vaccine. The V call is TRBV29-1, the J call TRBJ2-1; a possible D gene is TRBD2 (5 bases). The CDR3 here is CSVEPRGLNYNEQFF. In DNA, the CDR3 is TGCAGCGTTGAGCCCCGAGGGCTTAATTACAATGAGCAGTTCTTC.